The 28 T cell receptor beta chains given below trace back to one sample, sequenced in a study of patients and donors after allogeneic stem cell transplantation. TCRdb re-analysed the RT-PCR reads in MiXCR, keeping a single row per CDR3 protein. The profile shows under 200,000 distinct CDR3 sequences, roughly 24% of them singletons. Sequencing used blood, either unsorted or a sorted T cell fraction (not recorded which). These receptors all come from a human donor who was either an allogeneic HSCT recipient or a stem cell or donor lymphocyte infusion donor (not recorded which). It is not recorded whose cells these are; they may come from a transplant donor.

The rearrangement links TRBV2 to TRBJ2-3; D not resolved. The V end lost 6 bases, the J end lost 0 bases, and 7 bases lay between the germline ends. Per germline, CDR1 SNHLY and CDR2 FYNNEI. The CDR3 covers 13 residues. CDR3: CASRRRSTDTQYF. The CDR3 nucleotides are TGTGCCAGCAGACGCAGAAGCACAGATACGCAGTATTTT.

The chain has TRBV7-9 and TRBJ1-1; D might be TRBD1 (6 bases). CDR3 length equals 15 residues. Trimming stripped 0 bases from V and 6 bases from J, with 14 bases between. The germline V gene has CDR1 SEHNR and CDR2 FQNEAQ (reference sequence). CDR3 region: CASSLALGAMPEAFF. CDR3 sequence (DNA): TGTGCCAGCAGCTTAGCTCTGGGGGCCATGCCTGAAGCTTTCTTT.

The V gene is TRBV10-3, the J gene TRBJ2-3; possible D gene TRBD2, 5 bases. V lost 6 bases to trimming and J lost 1 base, with 8 bases between them. CDR3 length equals 13 residues. Germline values: CDR1 ENHRY, CDR2 SYGVKD. The CDR3 DNA is TGTGCCATCAGAGGAGGCGGCACAGATACGCAGTATTTT. This translates into CAIRGGGTDTQYF.

In this sample, this clonotype turned up many times. This chain links TRBV5-1 with TRBJ1-3; 7 nucleotides agree with TRBD1. This CDR3 has 15 amino acids. The V gene end was trimmed by 5 bases and the J gene end by 0 bases; junction bases not matched to a gene: 5. Germline V gene data show CDR1 as SGHRS and CDR2 as YFSETQ. The CDR3 is CASRLGTDSGNTIYF. The CDR3 DNA is TGCGCCAGCAGATTAGGGACAGACTCTGGAAACACCATATATTTT.

This clonotype was seen a few times. This chain uses TRBV5-1 with TRBJ2-4; D possibly corresponds to TRBD2 (6 bases). From germline, CDR1 is SGHRS and CDR2 YFSETQ. This CDR3 region has 16 residues. The V and J ends lost 3 bases and 0 bases respectively, with 13 bases between them. CDR3 amino acids: CASSSEFGGAKNIQYF. CDR3 bases: TGCGCCAGCAGCTCGGAATTCGGGGGAGCCAAAAACATTCAGTACTTC.

The chain carries TRBV7-8 and TRBJ1-6; D is perhaps TRBD1 (5 bases). In germline, CDR1 is SGHVS, CDR2 FQNEAQ. Trimming pared 1 base from V and 4 bases from J, leaving 14 bases between. This CDR3 has 17 amino acids. This chain's CDR3 is CASSLVSRAAYNSPLHF. The CDR3 nucleotides read TGTGCCAGCAGCTTAGTTTCCAGGGCGGCGTATAATTCACCCCTCCACTTT.

This clonotype was seen only a few times. The chain has TRBV5-1 and TRBJ1-2; D possibly corresponds to TRBD1 (5 bases). Germline V CDR1 and CDR2: SGHRS, YFSETQ. This CDR3 has 18 residues. V lost 5 bases and J 2 bases, leaving 25 bases between the germline ends. CDR3 sequence reads: CASSYRIRRGENNYGYTF. The CDR3 coding sequence is TGCGCCAGCAGTTACCGAATTAGACGGGGCGAGAACAACTATGGCTACACCTTC. Drawing the rest from reference TRBV5-1 and TRBJ1-2, the complete variable domain is KAGVTQTPRYLIKTRGQQVTLSCSPISGHRSVSWYQQTPGQGLQFLFEYFSETQRNKGNFPGRFSGRQFSNSRSEMNVSTLELGDSALYLCASSYRIRRGENNYGYTFGSGTRLTVV.

This sequence joins TRBV6-6 and TRBJ2-2; D may correspond to TRBD1 or TRBD2 (6 bases each). Germline loops: CDR1 MNHNY, CDR2 SVGAGI (reference sequence). The CDR3 has 12 residues. Trimming removed 6 bases from V and 6 bases from J, with 8 bases in between. CDR3 sequence (DNA): TGTGCCAGCAGAAGGGGGGCCGGGGAGCTGTTTTTT. This codes for CASRRGAGELFF.

The chain employs TRBV30 and TRBJ1-2; no firm D call. The length of the CDR3 is 15 residues. Germline loops: CDR1 GTSNPN, CDR2 SVGIG (reference sequence). Trimming removed 0 bases from V and 4 bases from J, with 15 bases in between. Here the CDR3 DNA reads TGTGCCTGGAGTGTACGCAGTGAAGCGGGCTATGGCTACACCTTC. This gives the protein CAWSVRSEAGYGYTF.

Only a few counts were recorded for this clonotype. The chain employs TRBV2 and TRBJ1-1; a weak D match, TRBD1 (6 bases). The CDR3 consists of 13 residues. CDR1 is SNHLY, CDR2 FYNNEI, per germline. Between the trimmed V and J ends, which lost 7 bases and 5 bases, there was a span of 14 bases. In DNA form, the CDR3 reads TGTGCCAGCAAAGAAACAGGGCTGACTGAAGCTTTCTTT. It specifies CASKETGLTEAFF.

The chain is built from TRBV7-9 and TRBJ1-6; tentative D call: TRBD1 (6 bases). In germline, CDR1 is SEHNR, CDR2 FQNEAQ (reference sequence). Trimming took 8 bases from V and 8 from J, leaving 13 bases between them. There are 13 residues in the CDR3. Here the CDR3 DNA reads TGTGCCAGCGGTACAGGGTCTTATTCACCCCTCCACTTT. This translates into CASGTGSYSPLHF.

The chain has TRBV14 and TRBJ1-1; D gene ambiguous. The V gene's germline CDR1 is SGHDN and CDR2 FVKESK. V lost 1 base to trimming and J lost 3 bases, with 9 bases between them. The CDR3 is made up of 14 amino acids. The CDR3 DNA follows: TGTGCCAGCAGCCAAGCTCCGGGATACACTGAAGCTTTCTTT. Translating gives CASSQAPGYTEAFF.

This clonotype was picked up a small number of times. The V call is TRBV29-1, the J call TRBJ1-2; maybe TRBD1 (5 bases). Germline CDR1 and CDR2: SQVTM and ANQGSEA. CDR3 length: 13 amino acids. The V gene lost 2 bases and the J gene lost 5 bases, with 12 bases spanning the gap. The CDR3 region is CSVETTAIYGYTF. CDR3 nucleotide sequence: TGCAGCGTTGAAACGACAGCTATTTATGGCTACACCTTC.

J is TRBJ2-2 and V is TRBV28; tentatively, D is TRBD2 (5 bases). CDR3 length equals 16 residues. Trimming removed 5 bases at V and 1 base at J, with 14 bases between. Germline V gene sequence: CDR1 MDHEN, CDR2 SYDVKM. The CDR3 here is CASSPGIIRNTGELFF. Here the CDR3 DNA reads TGTGCCAGCAGTCCCGGGATCATCCGGAACACCGGGGAGCTGTTTTTT.

In this sample, this clonotype turned up many times. This sequence joins TRBV29-1 and TRBJ1-1; no firm D call. Trimming took off 5 bases at V and 0 bases at J, with 7 bases between the two ends. The CDR3 has 12 residues. From germline, CDR1 is SQVTM and CDR2 ANQGSEA. CDR3 bases: TGCAGCGTTATTGTACTGAACACTGAAGCTTTCTTT. Protein: CSVIVLNTEAFF.

This clonotype has only a few counts. The genes are TRBV5-1 and TRBJ2-7; 9 bases are a match to TRBD1. CDR3 length equals 15 residues. CDR1 and CDR2 from the germline V gene are SGHRS and YFSETQ. J gave up 3 bases and V 4 bases, and 8 bases lay outside the gene matches. DNA for the CDR3: TGCGCCAGCAGCCCTGTAGGGACAGGGAGCTACGAGCAGTACTTC. Its protein is CASSPVGTGSYEQYF.

The genes are TRBV20-1 and TRBJ1-5; D is undetermined. Germline loops: CDR1 DFQATT, CDR2 SNEGSKA (reference sequence). The ends were cut back, 3 bases at V and 9 bases at J, with 12 bases in the middle. This CDR3 region has 12 residues. The CDR3 here is CSASNTEGPQHF. The CDR3 DNA reads TGCAGTGCTAGTAACACGGAAGGGCCCCAGCATTTT.

The chain links TRBV12-3 or TRBV12-4 to TRBJ2-2, with 11 bases matching TRBD2. After removal of 4 bases from V and 3 bases from J, the junction contained 7 bases not matched to a gene. The CDR3 has 17 residues. CDR3 coding DNA: TGTGCCAGCAGTTCGACTAGCGGGACGGCGTACACCGGGGAGCTGTTTTTT. It translates to CASSSTSGTAYTGELFF.

The chain recombines TRBV9 with TRBJ2-2, with D hard to call. The V gene lost 3 bases and the J gene lost 3 bases, with 3 bases spanning the gap. In germline, CDR1 is SGDLS, CDR2 YYNGEE. This CDR3 comprises 12 residues. CDR3 sequence: CASSAYTGELFF. Written as DNA, the CDR3 is TGTGCCAGCAGCGCCTACACCGGGGAGCTGTTTTTT.

This clonotype was picked up a small number of times. J is TRBJ1-3 and V is TRBV12-3 or TRBV12-4; D remains unclear. This CDR3 spans 13 amino acids. V lost 7 bases and J lost 2, with 9 bases in between. The CDR3 loop is CASIGTPGNTIYF. The CDR3 DNA follows: TGTGCCAGCATCGGCACACCTGGAAACACCATATATTTT.

The rearrangement links TRBV4-3 to TRBJ1-4; 8 bases align to TRBD1. Looked up from germline, CDR1 is LGHNA and CDR2 is YSLEER. This CDR3 region has 15 residues. Trimming at V came to 0 bases and at J to 7 bases, leaving 4 bases not matched to a gene. The CDR3 coding sequence is TGCGCCAGCAGCCAAGAATATGACAGGGGTGAAAAACTGTTTTTT. As protein: CASSQEYDRGEKLFF.

This clonotype was picked up a small number of times. The V and J genes are TRBV2 and TRBJ2-7, with TRBD2 as a possible D gene (6 bases). The CDR3 covers 15 residues. Deletions cut 3 bases from V and 5 bases from J, with 17 bases between. From germline, CDR1 is SNHLY and CDR2 FYNNEI. CDR3 amino acids: CASSDPGLPEDEQYF. As DNA, the CDR3 is TGTGCCAGCAGTGATCCGGGACTCCCAGAGGACGAGCAGTACTTC. The full variable domain, rest sourced from reference TRBV2 and TRBJ2-7, is EPEVTQTPSHQVTQMGQEVILRCVPISNHLYFYWYRQILGQKVEFLVSFYNNEISEKSEIFDDQFSVERPDGSNFTLKIRSTKLEDSAMYFCASSDPGLPEDEQYFGPGTRLTVT.

J is TRBJ1-1 and V is TRBV20-1; no definite D call. In germline, CDR1 is DFQATT, CDR2 SNEGSKA (reference sequence). Trimming stripped 2 bases from V and 0 bases from J, with 16 bases between. The CDR3 spans 16 residues. The CDR3 reads CSARFWRPTMNTEAFF. The CDR3 DNA is TGCAGTGCTAGATTCTGGCGGCCTACTATGAACACTGAAGCTTTCTTT.

This clonotype turned up a few times. J is TRBJ1-1 and V is TRBV4-2, with D maybe TRBD1 (6 bases). The germline V gene has CDR1 LGHNA and CDR2 YNFKEQ. Trimming took off 1 base at V and 6 bases at J, with 15 bases between the two ends. The CDR3 consists of 15 residues. For the CDR3, the DNA is TGTGCCAGCAGCCAAGGTGGAAACAGGGACCCTGAAGCTTTCTTT. It codes for CASSQGGNRDPEAFF.

The rearrangement joins TRBV12-3 or TRBV12-4 to TRBJ1-4; a possible D gene is TRBD1 (6 bases). The CDR3 is 14 residues long. The germline V and J ends were trimmed by 4 bases and 7 bases, with 13 bases remaining between them. CDR3 residues: CASSSGGSGEKLFF. The CDR3 DNA sequence: TGTGCCAGCAGTTCGGGGGGCTCCGGTGAAAAACTGTTTTTT.

This clonotype came up a few times. The chain joins TRBV7-3 to TRBJ2-3; TRBD1 agrees at 8 bases. Per germline, CDR1 SGHTA and CDR2 FQGTGA. V was pared by 2 bases and J by 1 base, with 2 bases of the junction left unmatched. The CDR3 runs 15 residues. DNA of the CDR3: TGTGCCAGCAGCTTAGTGGGACAGGGCACAGATACGCAGTATTTT. It encodes CASSLVGQGTDTQYF.

The table lists this clonotype with many counts. The chain carries TRBV5-1 and TRBJ1-1, with D possibly TRBD1 on 5 matching bases. Deletions cut 0 bases from V and 6 bases from J, with 12 bases between. The germline V gene has CDR1 SGHRS and CDR2 YFSETQ. This CDR3 has 14 amino acids. CDR3 in DNA: TGCGCCAGCAGCTTGGCAACCTGGGACGCTGAAGCTTTCTTT. Amino acid sequence: CASSLATWDAEAFF.

The rearrangement joins TRBV25-1 to TRBJ1-2, with D possibly matching TRBD1 (6 bases). V dropped 2 bases and J dropped 6 bases, with 13 bases sitting between them. This CDR3 has 14 amino acids. CDR1 and CDR2 (germline): MGHDK, SYGVNS. The CDR3 nucleotides read TGTGCCAGCAGTGAAGGGAACAGGGTAAATGGCTACACCTTC. It yields the protein CASSEGNRVNGYTF.